Each of the 21 T cell receptor beta chains below was sequenced from the same sample in a study of cytomegalovirus exposure and HLA in healthy donors. Only in-frame clones appear in the TCRdb table, and some are missing; sequencing was by immunoSEQ multiplex PCR. Seen here are under 150,000 clones, around nine tenths observed once, and the top ten hold about 6%. The sample consisted of PBMCs. The receptors derive from a woman aged 18-29 years in good health and CMV-seropositive.

This sequence joins TRBV5-3 and TRBJ2-7; 9 bases are shared with TRBD2. TRBV5-3 is reported as an ORF; its role is uncertain. The CDR3 spans 16 residues. J gave up 1 base and V 4 bases, and 9 bases lay outside the gene matches. For the CDR3, the DNA is TGTGCCAGAAGCCTCCGGTACCTAGCGGGATCCTACGAGCAGTACTTC. The encoded protein is CARSLRYLAGSYEQYF.

V usage is TRBV4-1 and J usage is TRBJ2-7; 8 bases map to TRBD1. Germline V gene sequence: CDR1 MGHRA, CDR2 YSYEKL. The junction had 3 bases not matched to a gene; V was cut back by 0 bases and J by 2 bases. The CDR3 has 15 amino acids. CDR3: CASSQEDRAPYEQYF. The CDR3 nucleotides are TGCGCCAGCAGCCAAGAGGACAGGGCGCCCTACGAGCAGTACTTC.

This chain joins TRBV2 and TRBJ1-5; a weak D match, TRBD1 (5 bases). The germline V gene has CDR1 SNHLY and CDR2 FYNNEI. Trimming left V 5 bases short and J 1 base short, with 12 bases between. The CDR3 is 15 amino acids. CDR3 bases: TGTGCCAGCAGTCCGGGGGGGTTGAGCAATCAGCCCCAGCATTTT. This codes for CASSPGGLSNQPQHF.

V usage is TRBV5-1 and J usage is TRBJ2-3; 11 bases fit TRBD2. V trimming: 0 bases; J trimming: 4 bases; junction bases outside the gene matches: 10. Germline V gene data show CDR1 as SGHRS and CDR2 as YFSETQ. The CDR3 length is 18 residues. The CDR3 loop reads CASSLAASGGFISDTQYF. CDR3 DNA: TGCGCCAGCAGCTTGGCTGCTAGCGGGGGGTTTATCTCAGATACGCAGTATTTT.

The CDR3 loop reads CASSRMLTDGYTF. CDR3 sequence (DNA): TGTGCCAGCAGCCGAATGTTGACAGACGGCTACACCTTC. V gene TRBV7-9 combines with J gene TRBJ1-2; TRBD1 is a possible D gene (5 bases). Trimming took 5 bases from V and 8 from J, leaving 15 bases between them. Germline lookup yields CDR1 SEHNR and CDR2 FQNEAQ (reference sequence). CDR3 length: 13 residues.

This sequence joins TRBV7-8 and TRBJ1-2, with a tentative D call TRBD1 (6 bases). Germline V lookup: CDR1 SGHVS, CDR2 FQNEAQ. This CDR3 has 16 amino acids. V shed 5 bases and J shed 6 bases, with 22 bases lying between them. The CDR3 is CASSASRWGRADGYTF. CDR3 nucleotides: TGTGCCAGCAGCGCGTCAAGATGGGGGCGCGCTGATGGCTACACCTTC.

This chain joins TRBV7-9 and TRBJ2-6; the match to TRBD1 covers 9 bases. This CDR3 has 18 residues. Germline CDR1 reads SEHNR; CDR2 reads FQNEAQ (reference sequence). V shed 5 bases and J 0 bases; nucleotides not matched to a gene: 8. CDR3 sequence (DNA): TGTGCCAGCAGCCCCCGGGACAGGGCCTCCTCTGGGGCCAACGTCCTGACTTTC. As protein: CASSPRDRASSGANVLTF.

The V and J genes are TRBV18 and TRBJ2-7; tentative D call: TRBD1 (5 bases). V lost 2 bases and J 6 bases, leaving 11 bases between the germline ends. Germline CDR1 KGHSH, CDR2 LQKENI. The CDR3 extends over 13 amino acids. CDR3 in amino acids: CASSPGRVSEQYF. CDR3 nucleotide sequence: TGTGCCAGCTCACCAGGCAGGGTATCCGAGCAGTACTTC.

This clone was seen just once. V usage is TRBV15 and J usage is TRBJ2-2, with TRBD1 matching over 7 bases. This CDR3 spans 17 amino acids. Germline values: CDR1 LNHNV, CDR2 YYDKDF (reference sequence). Trimming at V came to 2 bases and at J to 3 bases, leaving 9 bases not matched to a gene. The CDR3 loop reads CATSRRGQTGDTGELFF. DNA of the CDR3: TGTGCCACCAGCAGACGGGGCCAAACAGGGGACACCGGGGAGCTGTTTTTT.

This clone was found a few times. The rearrangement uses TRBV6-5 and TRBJ1-3; D not certain. Trimming left V 3 bases short and J 4 bases short, with 7 bases between. CDR3 length: 13 residues. Germline V CDR1 and CDR2: MNHEY, SVGAGI. In DNA form, the CDR3 reads TGTGCCAGCAGTTATGACGGGGGAAACACCATATATTTT. Amino acid sequence: CASSYDGGNTIYF.

This chain's CDR3 is CASSWAGVDSYGYTF. CDR3 sequence (DNA): TGTGCCAGCAGTTGGGCAGGGGTCGATAGCTATGGCTACACCTTC. The rearrangement joins TRBV28 to TRBJ1-2; tentative D call: TRBD1 (6 bases). The V gene's germline CDR1 is MDHEN and CDR2 SYDVKM. This CDR3 spans 15 amino acids. V dropped 4 bases and J dropped 4 bases, with 16 bases sitting between them.

This clone appeared a single time. The V gene is TRBV19, the J gene TRBJ2-7, with TRBD2 matching 14 bases. The V gene end was trimmed by 3 bases and the J gene end by 8 bases; junction bases not matched to a gene: 3. Per germline, CDR1 LNHDA and CDR2 SQIVND (reference sequence). This CDR3 has 14 residues. This CDR3 is CASSIGTSGGQQYF. DNA for the CDR3: TGTGCCAGTAGTATTGGGACTAGCGGGGGCCAGCAGTACTTC.

The chain employs TRBV7-3 and TRBJ2-1, with a possible D match to TRBD1 (5 bases). V was clipped by 1 base and J by 5 bases, with 12 bases between them. Per the germline V gene, CDR1 is SGHTA and CDR2 is FQGTGA. The CDR3 is 15 residues long. The CDR3 sequence: CASSLRPQGNNEQFF. In DNA form, the CDR3 reads TGTGCCAGCAGCTTAAGACCTCAGGGAAACAATGAGCAGTTCTTC.

V and J are TRBV20-1 and TRBJ2-7; D unresolved. Germline assignment: CDR1 DFQATT and CDR2 SNEGSKA (reference sequence). The CDR3 loop spans 10 amino acids. The V end lost 5 bases, the J end lost 7 bases, and 9 bases lay between the germline ends. The CDR3 DNA reads TGCAGTGCTTCCTCTAATGAGCAGTACTTC. This encodes CSASSNEQYF.

The genes are TRBV27 and TRBJ1-1, with TRBD1 matching over 11 bases. The junction had 6 bases not matched to a gene; V was cut back by 3 bases and J by 0 bases. Germline CDR1 MNHEY, CDR2 SMNVEV (reference sequence). The CDR3 runs 17 residues. Written as DNA, the CDR3 is TGTGCCAGCAGTTTCCGAGGACAGGGGGCCCTGAACACTGAAGCTTTCTTT. Its protein product is CASSFRGQGALNTEAFF.

V gene TRBV29-1 combines with J gene TRBJ1-4; no firm D call. The CDR3 has 13 residues. V gave up 6 bases and J gave up 7 bases, with 15 bases separating them. Germline-derived CDR1 and CDR2 are SQVTM and ANQGSEA. The CDR3 spells CSVQAEGSEKLFF. CDR3 DNA: TGCAGCGTCCAAGCGGAGGGATCTGAAAAACTGTTTTTT.

V is TRBV18 and J is TRBJ1-2, with D hard to call. Trimming stripped 2 bases from V and 4 bases from J, with 11 bases between. The CDR3 is made up of 14 amino acids. Germline V lookup: CDR1 KGHSH, CDR2 LQKENI. In nucleotides, the CDR3 is TGTGCCAGCTCACCAACTAGGCAGGCCTATGGCTACACCTTC. Amino acids: CASSPTRQAYGYTF.

V gene TRBV25-1 combines with J gene TRBJ1-2; 9 nucleotides match TRBD1. J lost 6 bases, V lost 7 bases, and 6 bases had no gene match. The CDR3 consists of 13 residues. Germline loops: CDR1 MGHDK, CDR2 SYGVNS. The DNA of the CDR3 is TGTGCCAGCATGGCGGGACAGGGCCATGGCTACACCTTC. Translation gives CASMAGQGHGYTF.

In the case of this clone: Mismatch with germline at one junction end may stem from a read error. The chain uses TRBV7-9 and TRBJ2-1; TRBD2 agrees at 10 bases. The CDR3 spans 13 residues. In germline, CDR1 is SEHNR, CDR2 FQNEAQ (reference sequence). The CDR3 DNA sequence: TGTGCCAGCAGTTTAGCGGGAGGCCATGAGCAGTTCTTC. This sequence encodes CASSLAGGHEQFF.

This rearrangement joins TRBV9 to TRBJ1-2, with TRBD1 matching over 9 bases. In germline, CDR1 is SGDLS, CDR2 YYNGEE. The CDR3 totals 16 residues. J gave up 5 bases and V 3 bases, and 11 bases lay outside the gene matches. CDR3 DNA sequence: TGTGCCAGCAGCGGGACAGGGGAACGGGGTCCTTATGGCTACACCTTC. It is translated as CASSGTGERGPYGYTF.

This clone has only one observation. The chain couples TRBV7-9 to TRBJ2-7; 8 bases match TRBD1. The CDR3 runs to 17 residues. The ends lost 3 bases at V and 4 bases at J; junction bases unmatched: 14. Germline V CDR1 and CDR2: SEHNR, FQNEAQ (reference sequence). In DNA form, the CDR3 reads TGTGCCAGCAGCTTCCCCAGAAACCTCGGACAGGGTTACGAGCAGTACTTC. It translates to CASSFPRNLGQGYEQYF. The full variable domain, with the rest looked up from reference TRBV7-9 and TRBJ2-7, is DTGVSQNPRHKITKRGQNVTFRCDPISEHNRLYWYRQTLGQGPEFLTYFQNEAQLEKSRLLSDRFSAERPKGSFSTLEIQRTEQGDSAMYLCASSFPRNLGQGYEQYFGPGTRLTVT.